This T cell receptor beta chain was observed in a study of T cells in Graves' hyperthyroidism and ophthalmopathy. About this clonotype: No antigen is known for it. Sequence at one end of the junction differs from germline and may be a read error.

RNA transcripts provided the source from which TCR beta CDR3 regions were amplified. Primed by the HTBI set, a first-round RT-PCR was run on the TCR CDR3. MiXCR, applied by TCRdb to the multiplex PCR reads, yields one record per CDR3 protein. Among roughly 840,000 distinct CDR3 sequences listed, around 38% were seen once. This CDR3 is 14 amino acids long. Looked up from germline, CDR1 is SNHLY and CDR2 is FYNNEI. Diagnostic decisions used clinical symptoms, serum thyroxine and TRAb, thyroid ultrasound and orbital computed tomography. From less than 13 ml of fresh peripheral blood, PBMCs were isolated. Study results and limitations: Through a model of 13 V-J features, ophthalmopathy was separated from stable hyperthyroidism. Expanded thyroid clonotypes (above 0.001) were mostly also found in blood.

The chain recombines TRBV2 with TRBJ2-5, with D possibly matching TRBD2 (6 bases). Sequenced material: blood. The receptor was derived from a man younger than 30 with Graves' hyperthyroidism. CDR3 in DNA: TGTGCCAGCAGTCCCGTTGCCCCGGGAGAGACCCAGTGCTTC. It is translated as CASSPVAPGETQCF.